This is a list of T cell receptor beta chains from one sample in a study of shared clonotypes between healthy human individuals. Sequencing was performed with immunoSEQ multiplex PCR; in TCRdb, only in-frame clones are kept and a portion is missing. The sample holds fewer than 1.6 million clones, around 98.5% seen once. What was sequenced was naive CD4+ T cells sorted from blood. The receptors were sampled from a man younger than 40 in good health. CDR3s include the opening cysteine and the closing phenylalanine or tryptophan. The order of the fields is V gene, D gene, clone size, J gene, CDR3 DNA, CDR3 protein. D genes are given only for firm matches. Size is omitted from some rows. Given values are once, few, many or a class for expanded clones.

V gene: TRBV7-9; D gene: NA; clone size: NA; J gene: TRBJ2-5; CDR3 DNA: TGTGCCAGCAGCCCCCGGGACATCCAAGAGACCCAGTACTTC; CDR3 protein: CASSPRDIQETQYF
V gene: TRBV9; D gene: NA; clone size: NA; J gene: TRBJ1-2; CDR3 DNA: TGTGCCAGCAGCGTAGAGGCGGGAGGAAGCTATGGCTACACCTTC; CDR3 protein: CASSVEAGGSYGYTF
V gene: TRBV28; D gene: NA; clone size: NA; J gene: TRBJ2-1; CDR3 DNA: TGTGCCAGCAGTCGGGCCACGTCCTACAATGAGCAGTTCTTC; CDR3 protein: CASSRATSYNEQFF
V gene: TRBV18; D gene: NA; clone size: NA; J gene: TRBJ2-3; CDR3 DNA: TGTGCCAGCTCACCCAGTTGGGCTGGGAGAGGAACAGATACGCAGTATTTT; CDR3 protein: CASSPSWAGRGTDTQYF
V gene: TRBV5-1; D gene: TRBD2; clone size: NA; J gene: TRBJ2-3; CDR3 DNA: TGCGCCAGCAGCTTCGCACTAGCGGGAGGGCCATATACGCAGTATTTT; CDR3 protein: CASSFALAGGPYTQYF
V gene: TRBV28; D gene: NA; clone size: once; J gene: TRBJ2-5; CDR3 DNA: TGTGCCAGCAGGACCGTGGGGGACGGCCAAGAGACCCAGTACTTC; CDR3 protein: CASRTVGDGQETQYF
V gene: TRBV6-5; D gene: NA; clone size: NA; J gene: TRBJ2-7; CDR3 DNA: TGTGCCAGCAGACAAGGGGGAGGCGAGCAGTACTTC; CDR3 protein: CASRQGGGEQYF
V gene: TRBV27; D gene: NA; clone size: NA; J gene: TRBJ2-3; CDR3 DNA: TGTGCCAGCGGCATCCGGGGACCGTGGGGGGGCACAGATACGCAGTATTTT; CDR3 protein: CASGIRGPWGGTDTQYF
V gene: TRBV6-1; D gene: NA; clone size: NA; J gene: TRBJ1-2; CDR3 DNA: TGTGCCAGCAGTGATCGACCCGGGACTTGGGAATATGGCTACACCTTC; CDR3 protein: CASSDRPGTWEYGYTF
V gene: TRBV14; D gene: TRBD1; clone size: NA; J gene: TRBJ2-1; CDR3 DNA: TGTGCCAGCAGCCAACGTACAGGGGGCGCGTGGAATGAGCAGTTCTTC; CDR3 protein: CASSQRTGGAWNEQFF
V gene: TRBV6-4; D gene: TRBD1; clone size: NA; J gene: TRBJ2-3; CDR3 DNA: TGTGCCAGCAGTGACCAGGGGGCGCCCACAGATACGCAGTATTTT; CDR3 protein: CASSDQGAPTDTQYF
V gene: TRBV19; D gene: TRBD1; clone size: NA; J gene: TRBJ1-5; CDR3 DNA: TGTGCCAGTAGTCCCGACAGGGGGAATCAGCCCCAGCATTTT; CDR3 protein: CASSPDRGNQPQHF
V gene: TRBV7-9; D gene: NA; clone size: NA; J gene: TRBJ1-5; CDR3 DNA: TGTGCCAGCAGCCCTGGACACAATAGCAATCAGCCCCAGCATTTT; CDR3 protein: CASSPGHNSNQPQHF
V gene: TRBV7-9; D gene: NA; clone size: NA; J gene: TRBJ2-7; CDR3 DNA: TGTGCCAGCCAACAAGGAACCTGGGGGCAGTACTTC; CDR3 protein: CASQQGTWGQYF
V gene: TRBV19; D gene: NA; clone size: NA; J gene: TRBJ1-4; CDR3 DNA: TGTGCCAGTAGTCCCCGCGGTCGGGAAAAACTGTTTTTT; CDR3 protein: CASSPRGREKLFF
V gene: TRBV9; D gene: NA; clone size: NA; J gene: TRBJ1-5; CDR3 DNA: TGTGCCAGCAGCAAAACAGTAACTGAGCCCCAGCATTTT; CDR3 protein: CASSKTVTEPQHF
V gene: TRBV4-1; D gene: TRBD2; clone size: NA; J gene: TRBJ2-3; CDR3 DNA: TGCGCCAGCAGCCGTATATTAGCGGGAGGGAGAGATACGCAGTATTTT; CDR3 protein: CASSRILAGGRDTQYF
V gene: TRBV6-5; D gene: NA; clone size: once; J gene: TRBJ1-2; CDR3 DNA: TGTGCCAGCAGTTACTTACAGGGCGCTAACTATGGCTACACCTTC; CDR3 protein: CASSYLQGANYGYTF
V gene: TRBV7-2; D gene: TRBD2; clone size: NA; J gene: TRBJ2-3; CDR3 DNA: TGTGCCAGCAGCTTAGGGCGGGGGACTAGCACAGATACGCAGTATTTT; CDR3 protein: CASSLGRGTSTDTQYF
V gene: TRBV28; D gene: NA; clone size: once; J gene: TRBJ2-7; CDR3 DNA: TGTGCCAGCAGTTTCACTCGACTAGTCCTAGACTACGAGCAGTACTTC; CDR3 protein: CASSFTRLVLDYEQYF
V gene: TRBV11-2; D gene: TRBD1; clone size: NA; J gene: TRBJ2-7; CDR3 DNA: TGTGCCAGCAGCTTAGCCCGGGACAGGCGTGCCTACGAGCAGTACTTC; CDR3 protein: CASSLARDRRAYEQYF
V gene: TRBV2; D gene: NA; clone size: NA; J gene: TRBJ2-1; CDR3 DNA: TGTGCCAGCAGTGGGGGTGGTGAGCAGTTCTTC; CDR3 protein: CASSGGGEQFF
V gene: TRBV7-9; D gene: TRBD2; clone size: NA; J gene: TRBJ2-1; CDR3 DNA: TGTGCCAGCAGCCCAGGACTAGCGGGAGTGTCTGAGCAGTTCTTC; CDR3 protein: CASSPGLAGVSEQFF
V gene: TRBV25-1; D gene: TRBD2; clone size: NA; J gene: TRBJ2-7; CDR3 DNA: TGTGCCAGCAGTGCCAGTAAACTAGCGGGAGGGACCTACGAGCAGTACTTC; CDR3 protein: CASSASKLAGGTYEQYF
V gene: TRBV15; D gene: NA; clone size: NA; J gene: TRBJ2-7; CDR3 DNA: TGTGCCACCAGCAGAGAAGCACTTTCGTACGAGCAGTACTTC; CDR3 protein: CATSREALSYEQYF
V gene: TRBV4-1; D gene: TRBD2; clone size: NA; J gene: TRBJ2-1; CDR3 DNA: TGCGCCAGCAGCCAAGCCTCCACTAGCGGGAGAGGTAATGTGAATGAGCAGTTCTTC; CDR3 protein: CASSQASTSGRGNVNEQFF
V gene: TRBV30; D gene: NA; clone size: NA; J gene: TRBJ1-2; CDR3 DNA: TGTGCCTGGGGCGCCGGTGGCTACACCTTC; CDR3 protein: CAWGAGGYTF
V gene: TRBV6-4; D gene: NA; clone size: NA; J gene: TRBJ2-1; CDR3 DNA: TGTGCCAGCAGTGAGTGGGTAGGCGCAGTGGGGGAGCAGTTCTTC; CDR3 protein: CASSEWVGAVGEQFF
V gene: TRBV7-8; D gene: TRBD2; clone size: NA; J gene: TRBJ2-1; CDR3 DNA: TGTGCCAGCAGCTTAGATCTATTAGCGGGAGTCCCTAATGAGCAGTTCTTC; CDR3 protein: CASSLDLLAGVPNEQFF
V gene: TRBV19; D gene: NA; clone size: NA; J gene: TRBJ1-5; CDR3 DNA: TGTGCCAGTAGTATTCCGGGGGGACAGCCCCAGCATTTT; CDR3 protein: CASSIPGGQPQHF
V gene: TRBV19; D gene: NA; clone size: NA; J gene: TRBJ2-3; CDR3 DNA: TGTGCCAGTAGTTCACTACTAGGAAGCACAGATACGCAGTATTTT; CDR3 protein: CASSSLLGSTDTQYF
V gene: TRBV2; D gene: NA; clone size: NA; J gene: TRBJ2-3; CDR3 DNA: TGTGCCAGCAGATACCAGGGAAGCACAGATACGCAGTATTTT; CDR3 protein: CASRYQGSTDTQYF
V gene: TRBV9; D gene: TRBD1; clone size: NA; J gene: TRBJ1-3; CDR3 DNA: TGTGCCAGCAGCGTTGGGACAGGGGTTGGAAACACCATATATTTT; CDR3 protein: CASSVGTGVGNTIYF
V gene: TRBV2; D gene: NA; clone size: NA; J gene: TRBJ2-4; CDR3 DNA: TGTGCCAGCAAGACCAAAAACATTCAGTACTTC; CDR3 protein: CASKTKNIQYF
V gene: TRBV6-5; D gene: NA; clone size: once; J gene: TRBJ1-5; CDR3 DNA: TGTGCCAGCAGTTGGACACAAGATAGCAATCAGCCCCAGCATTTT; CDR3 protein: CASSWTQDSNQPQHF
V gene: TRBV5-1; D gene: TRBD1; clone size: NA; J gene: TRBJ1-4; CDR3 DNA: TGCGCCAGCAGCCCCGGGACAGTGAATGAAAAACTGTTTTTT; CDR3 protein: CASSPGTVNEKLFF
V gene: TRBV7-2; D gene: TRBD2; clone size: NA; J gene: TRBJ2-7; CDR3 DNA: TGTGCCAGCAGCTTAGAAGGGAGCAGGAGCGGGAGCTCCTACGAGCAGTACTTC; CDR3 protein: CASSLEGSRSGSSYEQYF
V gene: TRBV18; D gene: TRBD2; clone size: NA; J gene: TRBJ2-3; CDR3 DNA: TGTGCCAGCTCTAGCGGGAGTTGGACAGATACGCAGTATTTT; CDR3 protein: CASSSGSWTDTQYF
V gene: TRBV5-1; D gene: TRBD2; clone size: NA; J gene: TRBJ2-1; CDR3 DNA: TGCGCCAGCAGCTCTGGCCTACTAGCGGAGAACAATGAGCAGTTCTTC; CDR3 protein: CASSSGLLAENNEQFF
V gene: TRBV18; D gene: TRBD2; clone size: NA; J gene: TRBJ2-3; CDR3 DNA: TGTGCCAGCTCACCATCGAGCGGGACTAGCGGTCTAGATACGCAGTATTTT; CDR3 protein: CASSPSSGTSGLDTQYF
V gene: TRBV7-2; D gene: NA; clone size: NA; J gene: TRBJ2-5; CDR3 DNA: TGTGCCAGCAGCCTCTCCGGGAAAATGGAGACCCAGTACTTC; CDR3 protein: CASSLSGKMETQYF
V gene: TRBV11-2; D gene: TRBD1; clone size: NA; J gene: TRBJ2-7; CDR3 DNA: TGTGCCAGCAGCTTAGTTGGGACAGGACCGGCCGAGCAGTACTTC; CDR3 protein: CASSLVGTGPAEQYF
V gene: TRBV9; D gene: TRBD1; clone size: NA; J gene: TRBJ2-7; CDR3 DNA: TGTGCCAGCAGCGTAGAGGGACAGGGGACATACGAGCAGTACTTC; CDR3 protein: CASSVEGQGTYEQYF
V gene: TRBV6-6; D gene: TRBD2; clone size: NA; J gene: TRBJ2-7; CDR3 DNA: TGTGCCAGCAGCCAAGAAGCGGGAGCTATCTACGAGCAGTACTTC; CDR3 protein: CASSQEAGAIYEQYF
V gene: TRBV20-1; D gene: TRBD2; clone size: NA; J gene: TRBJ2-7; CDR3 DNA: TGCAGTGCGAGCGGGAACAGCGAGCAGTACTTC; CDR3 protein: CSASGNSEQYF
V gene: TRBV5-4; D gene: TRBD1; clone size: NA; J gene: TRBJ2-7; CDR3 DNA: TGTGCCAGCAGCTTGTTAAGGGACAGGGGGGGCGAGCAGTACTTC; CDR3 protein: CASSLLRDRGGEQYF
V gene: TRBV2; D gene: NA; clone size: NA; J gene: TRBJ2-7; CDR3 DNA: TGTGCCAGCAGTGAAGCGATGGGCTACGAGCAGTACTTC; CDR3 protein: CASSEAMGYEQYF
V gene: TRBV4-1; D gene: NA; clone size: NA; J gene: TRBJ2-7; CDR3 DNA: TGCGCCAGCAGCCCTACCTGGGACCCCGGGTACGAGCAGTACTTC; CDR3 protein: CASSPTWDPGYEQYF
V gene: TRBV9; D gene: NA; clone size: NA; J gene: TRBJ1-3; CDR3 DNA: TGTGCCAGCAGCGTCTTCTCTGGAAACACCATATATTTT; CDR3 protein: CASSVFSGNTIYF
V gene: TRBV2; D gene: TRBD1; clone size: NA; J gene: TRBJ1-2; CDR3 DNA: TGTGCCAGCAGTGGGGTACAGGGGCATGGCTACACCTTC; CDR3 protein: CASSGVQGHGYTF
V gene: TRBV29-1; D gene: TRBD1; clone size: NA; J gene: TRBJ1-5; CDR3 DNA: TGCAGCGTTGGGGTAGGGGGCTGGAATCAGCCCCAGCATTTT; CDR3 protein: CSVGVGGWNQPQHF
V gene: TRBV6-1; D gene: TRBD2; clone size: NA; J gene: TRBJ2-3; CDR3 DNA: TGTGCCAGCAGCGAAGGCGGGAGTCAAGATACGCAGTATTTT; CDR3 protein: CASSEGGSQDTQYF
V gene: TRBV10-3; D gene: NA; clone size: NA; J gene: TRBJ2-7; CDR3 DNA: TGTGCCATCTGGCAGTCCGGGAACTACGAGCAGTACTTC; CDR3 protein: CAIWQSGNYEQYF
V gene: TRBV5-6; D gene: NA; clone size: NA; J gene: TRBJ2-7; CDR3 DNA: TGTGCCAGCAGCTTGGCCGGGCTGTTCTGGGACGAGCAGTACTTC; CDR3 protein: CASSLAGLFWDEQYF
V gene: TRBV5-1; D gene: TRBD1; clone size: NA; J gene: TRBJ1-1; CDR3 DNA: TGCGCCAGCAGCATGGGACAGCCAAACACTGAAGCTTTCTTT; CDR3 protein: CASSMGQPNTEAFF
V gene: TRBV28; D gene: TRBD2; clone size: NA; J gene: TRBJ2-1; CDR3 DNA: TGTGCCAGCAGTTTAGTCCCGCCAGCGGGGAACAATGAGCAGTTCTTC; CDR3 protein: CASSLVPPAGNNEQFF
V gene: TRBV5-1; D gene: NA; clone size: NA; J gene: TRBJ2-2; CDR3 DNA: TGCGCCAGCACGGACATCGCCGGGGAGCTGTTTTTT; CDR3 protein: CASTDIAGELFF